The TCR beta chain described here comes from a study of control samples from healthy donors and cancer patients. Data came from immunoSEQ multiplex PCR; TCRdb stores just in-frame clones and leaves some out. Of approximately 100,000 clones in the sample, 70% to 85% were seen once. The sample holds many counts of this clone. Trimming shortened V by 3 bases and J by 0 bases, and 8 bases separated the two germline ends. The CDR3 loop spans 13 amino acids. Germline V gives CDR1 GTSNPN, CDR2 SVGIG (reference sequence). The TCR was taken from a man between 70 and 80 years old with lung cancer. Sequencing input: PBMCs. The V and J genes are TRBV30 and TRBJ1-1; no reliable D call. This chain's CDR3 is CAWRVTLNTEAFF. The DNA of the CDR3 is TGTGCCTGGAGGGTAACATTGAACACTGAAGCTTTCTTT.